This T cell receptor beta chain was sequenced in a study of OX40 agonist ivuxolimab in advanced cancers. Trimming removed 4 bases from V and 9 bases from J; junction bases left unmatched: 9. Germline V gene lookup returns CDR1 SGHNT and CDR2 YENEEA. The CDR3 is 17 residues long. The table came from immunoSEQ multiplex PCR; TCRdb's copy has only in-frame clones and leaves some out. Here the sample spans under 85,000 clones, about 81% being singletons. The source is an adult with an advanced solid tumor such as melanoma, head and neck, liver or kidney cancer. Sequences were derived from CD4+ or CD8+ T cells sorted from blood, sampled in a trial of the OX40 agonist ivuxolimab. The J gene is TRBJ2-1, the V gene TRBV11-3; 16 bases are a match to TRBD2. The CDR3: CASSSPGLAGGLGEQFF. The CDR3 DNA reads TGTGCCAGCAGCTCTCCGGGACTAGCGGGAGGGCTGGGTGAGCAGTTCTTC.